This T cell receptor beta chain was recovered during a study of T cell repertoires in cytomegalovirus infection. Study in general: Matching HLA type, along with CMV infection, was indicated by public TCR beta signatures.

This clonotype was counted ten times or more. What it binds is not known. The CDR3 covers 15 residues. From germline, CDR1 is SGHVS and CDR2 FQNEAQ. V trimming: 1 base; J trimming: 5 bases; junction bases outside the gene matches: 5. Study-level results: HLA-C-restricted CMV-specific TCR beta clonotypes were dominant in the ex vivo response.

TCRdb called the reads again in MiXCR, with one record for every CDR3 protein. Of a few hundred thousand distinct CDR3 sequences detected, less than 30% appear once; the ten largest clones hold about 13%. The sequenced sample was PBMCs. The TCR sequence derives from a human donor in good health (CMV status not recorded). Some clones in this sample may be carry-over from other donors' samples. This chain uses TRBV7-8 with TRBJ1-5; 7 nucleotides line up with TRBD1. CDR3 DNA: TGTGCCAGCAGCTTAGAAAGGGGGCTCCATCAGCCCCAGCATTTT. It translates to CASSLERGLHQPQHF. The complete variable domain, with remaining parts taken from reference TRBV7-8 and TRBJ1-5, reads GAGVSQSPRYKVAKRGQDVALRCDPISGHVSLFWYQQALGQGPEFLTYFQNEAQLDKSGLPSDRFFAERPEGSVSTLKIQRTQQEDSAVYLCASSLERGLHQPQHFGDGTRLSIL.